The source of this T cell receptor (beta chain) is a study of OX40 agonist ivuxolimab in advanced cancers. The trim removed 5 bases at V and 6 bases at J, leaving 5 bases unmatched. CDR3 length: 13 residues. The germline V gene has CDR1 SEHNR and CDR2 FQNEAQ (reference sequence). This clone was observed a few times. Repertoires were generated with immunoSEQ multiplex PCR, while TCRdb's copy carries only in-frame clones and drops some. The table lists about 53,000 clones, approximately 75% of them singletons, with about 2.3% in the top ten. The sample consisted of CD4+ or CD8+ T cells sorted from blood, taken in a trial of the OX40 agonist ivuxolimab. The chain joins TRBV7-9 to TRBJ1-2, with 8 bases aligning to TRBD1. The sequence was collected from an adult with an advanced solid tumor such as melanoma, head and neck, liver or kidney cancer. As DNA, the CDR3 is TGTGCCAGCAGCCCGGGACAGGCAAATGGCTACACCTTC. Translation: CASSPGQANGYTF.